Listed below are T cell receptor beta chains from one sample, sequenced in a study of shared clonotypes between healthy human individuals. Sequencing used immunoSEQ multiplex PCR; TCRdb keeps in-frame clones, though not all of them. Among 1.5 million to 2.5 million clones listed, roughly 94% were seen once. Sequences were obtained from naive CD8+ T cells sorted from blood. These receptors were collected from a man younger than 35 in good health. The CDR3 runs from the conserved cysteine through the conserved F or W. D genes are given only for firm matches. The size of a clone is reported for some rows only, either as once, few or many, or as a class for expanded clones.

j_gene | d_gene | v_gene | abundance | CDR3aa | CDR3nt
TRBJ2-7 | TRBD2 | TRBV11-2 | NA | CASSLESTSGGAYEQYF | TGTGCCAGCAGCTTAGAATCGACTAGCGGGGGGGCCTACGAGCAGTACTTC
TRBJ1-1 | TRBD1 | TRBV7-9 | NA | CASSLGARGLTEAFF | TGTGCCAGCAGCTTAGGGGCCAGGGGGCTTACTGAAGCTTTCTTT
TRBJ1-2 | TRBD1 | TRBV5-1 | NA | CASSEGTGTAALYGYTF | TGCGCCAGCAGCGAAGGGACAGGTACGGCGGCTCTCTATGGCTACACCTTC
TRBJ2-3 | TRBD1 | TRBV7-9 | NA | CASSLGQGADTQYF | TGTGCCAGCAGCTTGGGACAGGGGGCAGATACGCAGTATTTT
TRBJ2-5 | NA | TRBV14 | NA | CASSQDVGGGRAQYF | TGTGCCAGCAGCCAAGACGTCGGGGGCGGGCGGGCCCAGTACTTC
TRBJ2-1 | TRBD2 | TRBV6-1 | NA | CASSDGLAGAPGEEQFF | TGTGCCAGCAGTGACGGGCTAGCGGGAGCCCCGGGGGAGGAGCAGTTCTTC
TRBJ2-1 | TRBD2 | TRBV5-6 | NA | CASSLIGGSSYNEQFF | TGTGCCAGCAGCTTGATCGGGGGGAGCTCCTACAATGAGCAGTTCTTC
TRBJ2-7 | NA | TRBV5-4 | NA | CASSSQGPEYEQYF | TGTGCCAGCAGCTCGCAGGGACCAGAGTACGAGCAGTACTTC
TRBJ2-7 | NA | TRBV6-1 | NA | CASSGLGSSSYEQYF | TGTGCCAGCAGTGGTTTGGGGTCCTCATCCTACGAGCAGTACTTC
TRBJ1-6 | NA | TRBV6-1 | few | CASSPPRSSNSPLHF | TGTGCCAGCAGTCCTCCGAGGTCCTCTAATTCACCCCTCCACTTT
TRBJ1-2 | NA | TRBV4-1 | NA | CASSQSGAGYGYTF | TGCGCCAGCAGCCAGTCAGGGGCGGGCTATGGCTACACCTTC
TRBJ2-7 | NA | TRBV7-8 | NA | CASSWRTGTLGEQYF | TGTGCCAGCAGCTGGCGGACCGGGACGCTAGGGGAGCAGTACTTC
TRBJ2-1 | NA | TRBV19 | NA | CASPNGHNEQFF | TGTGCCAGCCCTAACGGACACAATGAGCAGTTCTTC
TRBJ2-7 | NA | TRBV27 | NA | CASSFSGTLDYEQYF | TGTGCCAGCAGTTTTTCGGGGACACTCGATTACGAGCAGTACTTC
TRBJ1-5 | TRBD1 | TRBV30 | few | CAWSVGQNSNQPQHF | TGTGCCTGGAGTGTGGGACAGAATAGCAATCAGCCCCAGCATTTT
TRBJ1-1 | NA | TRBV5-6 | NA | CASSLWGAGNTEAFF | TGTGCCAGCAGCTTATGGGGTGCGGGGAACACTGAAGCTTTCTTT
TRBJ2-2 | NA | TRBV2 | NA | CASSGILTDNTGELFF | TGTGCCAGCAGCGGAATCCTGACGGATAACACCGGGGAGCTGTTTTTT
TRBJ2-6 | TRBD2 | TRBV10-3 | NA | CAIREEREAGANVLTF | TGTGCCATCAGAGAAGAGCGGGAGGCTGGGGCCAACGTCCTGACTTTC
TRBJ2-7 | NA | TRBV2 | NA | CASSEAVPGTASYEQYF | TGTGCCAGCAGTGAAGCGGTCCCCGGGACGGCATCCTACGAGCAGTACTTC
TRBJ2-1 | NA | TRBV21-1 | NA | CASSKGRRNEQFF | TGTGCCAGCAGCAAAGGGAGAAGGAATGAGCAGTTCTTC
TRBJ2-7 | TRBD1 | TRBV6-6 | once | CASSYSRDRDYEQYF | TGTGCCAGCAGTTACTCGAGAGACAGGGACTACGAGCAGTACTTC
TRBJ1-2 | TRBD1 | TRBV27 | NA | CASSPDRGQGYGYTF | TGTGCCAGCAGTCCCGACAGGGGGCAGGGGTATGGCTACACCTTC
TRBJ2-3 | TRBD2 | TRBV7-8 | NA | CASSLPGTSGGSSTDTQYF | TGTGCCAGCAGCTTACCTGGGACTAGCGGGGGGTCTAGCACAGATACGCAGTATTTT
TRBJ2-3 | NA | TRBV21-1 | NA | CASSKGDQPDTQYF | TGTGCCAGCAGCAAGGGAGACCAACCAGATACGCAGTATTTT
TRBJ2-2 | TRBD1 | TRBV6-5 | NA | CASSYSSGGVYGELFF | TGTGCCAGCAGTTACTCGTCAGGGGGCGTGTACGGGGAGCTGTTTTTT